The present T cell receptor (beta chain) was sequenced within a study of control samples from healthy donors and cancer patients. The assay was immunoSEQ multiplex PCR, and TCRdb's table has in-frame clones only and misses some. Altogether more than 150,000 clones are present, over 90% being singletons, with the ten largest covering about 2.4%. Germline V gene lookup returns CDR1 KGHDR and CDR2 SFDVKD. This CDR3 contains 14 residues. V was cut by 4 bases and J by 9 bases, with 18 bases left in between. Sequenced input: blood. This TCR was sampled from a man in his fifties in good health. This rearrangement joins TRBV24-1 to TRBJ2-7, with D perhaps TRBD1 (6 bases). This CDR3 is CATSDTGRAAVQYF. In DNA form, the CDR3 reads TGTGCCACCAGTGACACAGGGCGCGCGGCCGTGCAGTACTTC.